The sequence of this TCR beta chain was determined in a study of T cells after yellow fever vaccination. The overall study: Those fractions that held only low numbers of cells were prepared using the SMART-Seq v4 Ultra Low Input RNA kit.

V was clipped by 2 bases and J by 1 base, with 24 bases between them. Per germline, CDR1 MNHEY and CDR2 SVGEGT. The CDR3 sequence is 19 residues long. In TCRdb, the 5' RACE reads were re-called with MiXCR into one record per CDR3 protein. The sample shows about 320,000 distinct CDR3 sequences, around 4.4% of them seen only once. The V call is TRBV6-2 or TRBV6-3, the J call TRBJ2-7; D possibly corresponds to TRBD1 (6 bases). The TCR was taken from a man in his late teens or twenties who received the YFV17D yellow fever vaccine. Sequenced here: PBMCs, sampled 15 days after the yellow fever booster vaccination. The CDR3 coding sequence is TGTGCCAGCAGTTACAGGCTGGGGGACACACAAGCCGGGTCCTACGAGCAGTACTTC. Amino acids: CASSYRLGDTQAGSYEQYF.